Listed below are T cell receptor beta chains from one sample, sequenced in a study of graft-versus-host responses after intestinal transplantation. Repertoires were generated with immunoSEQ multiplex PCR, while TCRdb's copy carries only in-frame clones and drops some. The sample yields more than 75,000 clones, about 91% seen once. For these receptors, no antigen is known. This material consisted of unstimulated CD4+ T cells sorted from spleen or lymph node cells, taken before transplant. These receptors all come from a human donor who was the organ donor for an intestinal transplant. The CDR3 runs from the conserved cysteine through the conserved F or W. Each record gives: CDR3 protein, CDR3 DNA, clone size, J gene, V gene, D gene. D genes are given only for firm matches. Expanded clones get a size class; other rows say once, few or many, or leave the size out.

CASSLSPTTGGRNEQYF	TGTGCCAGCAGCTTAAGCCCCACGACAGGGGGGAGGAACGAGCAGTACTTC	.	TRBJ2-7	TRBV7-3	TRBD1
CASSKDSAGVRWETQYF	TGTGCCAGCAGCAAGGACTCAGCGGGAGTGAGGTGGGAGACCCAGTACTTC	.	TRBJ2-5	TRBV27	TRBD2
CASSDWQGSNSPLHF	TGTGCCAGCAGTGATTGGCAGGGTAGTAATTCACCCCTCCACTTT	few	TRBJ1-6	TRBV2	.
CASSREARTGTYSNEKLFF	TGCGCCAGCAGTCGCGAAGCGAGGACAGGGACATACTCAAATGAAAAACTGTTTTTT	.	TRBJ1-4	TRBV4-1	TRBD1
CASTTDRGFNQPQHF	TGTGCCAGCACCACCGACAGGGGATTCAATCAGCCCCAGCATTTT	.	TRBJ1-5	TRBV7-8	TRBD1
CASSLGLAGSSYEQYF	TGTGCCAGCAGCCTGGGACTAGCGGGATCTTCCTACGAGCAGTACTTC	.	TRBJ2-7	TRBV5-6	TRBD2
CASSVVAGSYNEQFF	TGTGCCAGCAGCGTAGTCGCGGGGTCCTACAATGAGCAGTTCTTC	.	TRBJ2-1	TRBV9	.
CASSLARTGTYNEQFF	TGTGCCAGCAGCTTGGCCCGGACGGGGACCTACAATGAGCAGTTCTTC	.	TRBJ2-1	TRBV5-4	.
CAISARLAENNEQFF	TGTGCCATCAGTGCCAGACTAGCTGAGAACAATGAGCAGTTCTTC	.	TRBJ2-1	TRBV10-3	TRBD2
CASSRQGGNQPQHF	TGTGCCAGCTCACGACAGGGTGGGAATCAGCCCCAGCATTTT	.	TRBJ1-5	TRBV18	TRBD1
CASSSRTGSPYNEQFF	TGTGCCAGCAGCTCTCGGACAGGGTCGCCATACAATGAGCAGTTCTTC	.	TRBJ2-1	TRBV9	TRBD1
CASTTSGSNEQFF	TGTGCCAGCACGACTAGCGGGAGTAATGAGCAGTTCTTC	once	TRBJ2-1	TRBV6-5	TRBD2
CASSFRGSYEQYF	TGTGCCAGCAGCTTTCGGGGTTCCTACGAGCAGTACTTC	.	TRBJ2-7	TRBV5-6	.
CASMKTGPQEQFF	TGCGCCAGCATGAAGACGGGTCCCCAGGAGCAGTTCTTC	.	TRBJ2-1	TRBV10-2	.
CASSSGGSGANVLTF	TGCGCCAGCAGCTCCGGGGGCTCTGGGGCCAACGTCCTGACTTTC	.	TRBJ2-6	TRBV5-1	.
CASSEGGTGRFNEQFF	TGTGCCAGCAGTGAAGGAGGGACAGGTCGGTTCAATGAGCAGTTCTTC	.	TRBJ2-1	TRBV6-1	TRBD1
CASSPTGEREQYF	TGTGCCAGCTCACCAACAGGGGAGCGCGAGCAGTACTTC	.	TRBJ2-7	TRBV18	TRBD1
CASSFGGSRYEQYF	TGTGCCAGCAGCTTTGGCGGTTCTCGGTACGAGCAGTACTTC	.	TRBJ2-7	TRBV7-2	.
CASSLGRGRTNEKLFF	TGCGCCAGCAGCTTGGGTAGGGGGCGGACTAATGAAAAACTGTTTTTT	.	TRBJ1-4	TRBV5-1	TRBD1
CASSLGATGTSFYGYTF	TGTGCCAGCAGTTTGGGTGCGACAGGGACATCTTTCTATGGCTACACCTTC	.	TRBJ1-2	TRBV28	TRBD1
CASSLSRGQGHNTGELFF	TGTGCCAGCAGTTTATCGAGGGGGCAGGGTCATAACACCGGGGAGCTGTTTTTT	.	TRBJ2-2	TRBV27	TRBD1
CAWSAEQGAGEKLFF	TGTGCCTGGAGTGCGGAACAGGGGGCAGGAGAAAAACTGTTTTTT	few	TRBJ1-4	TRBV30	TRBD1
CASSLGPYAGGGTDTQYF	TGTGCCAGCAGCTTAGGCCCCTACGCGGGAGGCGGCACAGATACGCAGTATTTT	.	TRBJ2-3	TRBV11-3	TRBD2
CASSPGTGGNEQFF	TGTGCCAGCAGCCCTGGGACAGGCGGAAATGAGCAGTTCTTC	.	TRBJ2-1	TRBV9	TRBD1
CASSIVSTGMNTEAFF	TGTGCCAGCAGCATAGTATCTACAGGGATGAACACTGAAGCTTTCTTT	.	TRBJ1-1	TRBV7-9	.
CSVDGTVSSYNEQFF	TGCAGCGTTGATGGGACAGTTAGCTCCTACAATGAGCAGTTCTTC	once	TRBJ2-1	TRBV29-1	TRBD1
CAIRSDQGPKETQYF	TGTGCCATCCGCTCCGACCAGGGGCCCAAAGAGACCCAGTACTTC	.	TRBJ2-5	TRBV10-3	.
CASRDRPPLGQGFLSPLHF	TGTGCCAGCAGGGACCGGCCACCTTTAGGACAGGGTTTCCTTTCACCCCTCCACTTT	.	TRBJ1-6	TRBV27	TRBD1
CAWSRTSGGWETQYF	TGTGCCTGGAGCAGGACTAGCGGGGGCTGGGAGACCCAGTACTTC	.	TRBJ2-5	TRBV30	TRBD2
CASSGLAGGDTQYF	TGTGCCAGCAGTGGACTAGCGGGAGGAGATACGCAGTATTTT	.	TRBJ2-3	TRBV6-7	TRBD2
CASSLSGGEQFF	TGTGCCAGCAGTTTATCTGGGGGGGAGCAGTTCTTC	.	TRBJ2-1	TRBV28	.
CASSLDGGQGRETQYF	TGTGCCAGCAGCTTAGATGGAGGGCAGGGACGGGAGACCCAGTACTTC	.	TRBJ2-5	TRBV11-3	.
CASSGQAGTPEEQYF	TGTGCCAGCAGCGGCCAAGCGGGGACCCCTGAAGAGCAGTACTTC	.	TRBJ2-7	TRBV5-4	TRBD2
CASSSRTSLETQYF	TGTGCCAGCAGCTCACGGACTAGTTTGGAGACCCAGTACTTC	once	TRBJ2-5	TRBV7-2	TRBD2
CASSPAGTVSEQYF	TGTGCCAGCAGCCCAGCCGGGACAGTCTCCGAGCAGTACTTC	.	TRBJ2-7	TRBV7-6	TRBD1
CASSSTGAGANVLTF	TGTGCCAGCAGCTCGACAGGGGCTGGGGCCAACGTCCTGACTTTC	.	TRBJ2-6	TRBV5-4	TRBD1
CASSDSTPGNPEAFF	TGTGCCAGCAGTGACTCGACCCCAGGGAACCCTGAAGCTTTCTTT	.	TRBJ1-1	TRBV6-4	.
CAISESAGGVKTQYF	TGTGCCATCAGTGAGTCAGCGGGGGGCGTCAAGACCCAGTACTTC	.	TRBJ2-5	TRBV10-3	TRBD2
CASSSAGLAGGELFF	TGTGCCAGCAGCTCGGCAGGGTTAGCGGGCGGGGAGCTGTTTTTT	.	TRBJ2-2	TRBV7-8	TRBD2
CASSVRSGGTQSTQYF	TGTGCCAGCAGCGTACGGAGCGGGGGGACCCAGTCGACCCAGTACTTC	.	TRBJ2-5	TRBV9	TRBD2
CASRAEGYPPGELFF	TGTGCCAGCAGAGCGGAAGGGTACCCCCCCGGGGAGCTGTTTTTT	.	TRBJ2-2	TRBV11-2	.
CAISESVQGAEKLFF	TGTGCCATCAGTGAGTCGGTACAGGGAGCCGAAAAACTGTTTTTT	.	TRBJ1-4	TRBV10-3	.
CASSIPQQGVRGNTIYF	TGTGCCAGCAGTATTCCCCAACAGGGGGTGAGGGGAAACACCATATATTTT	once	TRBJ1-3	TRBV27	TRBD1
CASSTRGNTGELFF	TGTGCCAGCAGCACCAGGGGGAACACCGGGGAGCTGTTTTTT	.	TRBJ2-2	TRBV11-3	.
CASQRYNTGELFF	TGTGCCAGCCAGCGGTATAACACCGGGGAGCTGTTTTTT	.	TRBJ2-2	TRBV6-1	.